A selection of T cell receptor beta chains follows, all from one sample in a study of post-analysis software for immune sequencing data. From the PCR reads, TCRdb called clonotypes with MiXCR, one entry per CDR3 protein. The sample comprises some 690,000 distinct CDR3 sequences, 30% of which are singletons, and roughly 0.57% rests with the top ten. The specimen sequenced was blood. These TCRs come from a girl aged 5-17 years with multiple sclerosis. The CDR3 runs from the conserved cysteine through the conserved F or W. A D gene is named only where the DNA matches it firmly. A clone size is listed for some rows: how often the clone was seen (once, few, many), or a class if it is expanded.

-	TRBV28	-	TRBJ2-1	TGTGCCAGCACTCAGGTAGGGAGTTACAATGAGCAGTTCTTC	CASTQVGSYNEQFF
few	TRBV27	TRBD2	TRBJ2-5	TGTGCCAGCAGTTTAGGACTAGCGGCTGTGCACAATGAGCAGTACTTC	CASSLGLAAVHNEQYF
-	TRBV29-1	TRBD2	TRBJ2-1	TGCAGCGTTGGCGGGAGGGCTACCTACAATGAGCAGTTCTTC	CSVGGRATYNEQFF
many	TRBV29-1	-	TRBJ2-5	TGCAGCGTTGAATCTGGGGGCGGGGGAGAGACCCAGTACTTC	CSVESGGGGETQYF
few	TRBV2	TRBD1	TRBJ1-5	TGTGCCAGCACACAGGGGAGTCAGCCCCAGCATTTT	CASTQGSQPQHF
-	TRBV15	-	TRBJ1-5	TGTGCCACCAGCAAGGGAGCACAGAATCAGCCCCAGCATTTT	CATSKGAQNQPQHF
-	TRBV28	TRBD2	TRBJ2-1	TGTGCCAGCAGTTCGCCTGGACTAGCAAATATAGAGCAGTTCTTC	CASSSPGLANIEQFF
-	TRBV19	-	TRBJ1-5	TGTGCCAGTACGGCGACGGGGAATCAGCCCCAGCATTTT	CASTATGNQPQHF
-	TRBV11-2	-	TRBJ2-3	TGTGCCAGCAGCCCGAGAAGGGGTTCCGCAGATACGCAGTATTTT	CASSPRRGSADTQYF
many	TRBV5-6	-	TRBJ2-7	TGTGCCAGCAGCTTCGGGACCTACTACGAGCAGTACTTC	CASSFGTYYEQYF
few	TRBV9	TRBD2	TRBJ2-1	TGTGCCAGCAGCGAGGGGACTAGCGGGTCGAGGGAGCAGTTCTTC	CASSEGTSGSREQFF
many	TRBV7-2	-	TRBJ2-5	TGTGCCAGCAGCTCGAAAAGTTTTCTACGGGAGACCCAGTACTTC	CASSSKSFLRETQYF
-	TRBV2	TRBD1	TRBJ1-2	TGTGCCAGCAGGCTCCGGGACAGGGGAAGCCATGGCTACACCTTC	CASRLRDRGSHGYTF
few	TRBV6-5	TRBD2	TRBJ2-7	TGTGCCAGCAGTCCCCGTAGGACTAGCAGACTCTACGAGCAGTACTTC	CASSPRRTSRLYEQYF
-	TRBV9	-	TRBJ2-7	TGTGCCAGCAGCCATAGTATGCCGGGTGGCGAGCAGTACTTC	CASSHSMPGGEQYF